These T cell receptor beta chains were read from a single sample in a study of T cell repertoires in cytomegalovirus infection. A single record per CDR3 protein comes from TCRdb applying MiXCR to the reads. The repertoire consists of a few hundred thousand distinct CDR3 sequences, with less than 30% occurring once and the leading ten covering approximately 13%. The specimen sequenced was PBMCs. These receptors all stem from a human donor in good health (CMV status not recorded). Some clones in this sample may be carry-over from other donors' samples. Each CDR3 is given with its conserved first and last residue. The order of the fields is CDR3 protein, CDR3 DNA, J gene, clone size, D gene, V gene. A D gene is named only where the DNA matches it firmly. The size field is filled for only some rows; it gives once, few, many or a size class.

CATSDSGQGRVNEQFF	TGTGCCACCAGTGATTCCGGACAGGGGAGGGTCAATGAGCAGTTCTTC	TRBJ2-1	few	TRBD1	TRBV24-1
CASSLRESNQPQHF	TGTGCCAGCAGTTTGAGAGAGAGCAATCAGCCCCAGCATTTT	TRBJ1-5	.	.	TRBV27
CSARDGGRANTEAFF	TGCAGTGCTAGAGATGGAGGCAGGGCGAACACTGAAGCTTTCTTT	TRBJ1-1	few	.	TRBV20-1
CASSQDIAGGPVEVF	TGTGCCAGCAGCCAAGATATAGCGGGAGGGCCGGTTGAGGTCTTC	TRBJ2-1	few	TRBD2	TRBV3-1
CASSLSGPFGETQYF	TGTGCCAGCAGTTTATCAGGACCCTTCGGGGAGACCCAGTACTTC	TRBJ2-5	few	.	TRBV27
CASSAGLAGGQGSYEQYF	TGCGCCAGCAGCGCCGGACTAGCGGGAGGCCAAGGCTCCTACGAGCAGTACTTC	TRBJ2-7	few	TRBD2	TRBV5-1
CASSPKGRDTSYNEQFF	TGTGCCAGCAGCCCTAAGGGGAGGGACACCTCCTACAATGAGCAGTTCTTC	TRBJ2-1	.	.	TRBV27
CASSSIGRGGSNQPQHF	TGTGCCAGCAGCTCTATCGGCAGGGGGGGGAGCAATCAGCCCCAGCATTTT	TRBJ1-5	few	TRBD1	TRBV6-6
CSVEERRGQGYTF	TGCAGCGTTGAAGAGCGCAGGGGGCAAGGCTACACCTTC	TRBJ1-2	.	TRBD1	TRBV29-1
CASSRQGGGETQYF	TGTGCCAGCAGCAGACAGGGTGGAGGGGAGACCCAGTACTTC	TRBJ2-5	.	.	TRBV6-1
CASSFGLTYEQYF	TGTGCCAGCAGTTTCGGACTGACCTACGAGCAGTACTTC	TRBJ2-7	.	.	TRBV27
CASSTLPRSTDTQYF	TGTGCCAGTAGTACCCTTCCTAGAAGCACAGATACGCAGTATTTT	TRBJ2-3	.	.	TRBV19
CASESSGTDTQYF	TGTGCCAGCGAAAGTTCGGGAACAGATACGCAGTATTTT	TRBJ2-3	few	.	TRBV6-2/TRBV6-3
CSAMDRAQETQYF	TGCAGTGCTATGGACAGGGCTCAAGAGACCCAGTACTTC	TRBJ2-5	.	TRBD1	TRBV20-1
CASSLRGSGDEQFF	TGTGCCAGCAGCTTAAGAGGTAGCGGAGATGAGCAGTTCTTC	TRBJ2-1	many	.	TRBV7-3
CSAGSGRADTQYF	TGCAGTGCTGGCAGCGGGAGGGCAGATACGCAGTATTTT	TRBJ2-3	.	TRBD2	TRBV20-1
CASSQGMGTPSSYEQYF	TGTGCCAGCAGCCAAGGCATGGGGACACCGAGCTCCTACGAGCAGTACTTC	TRBJ2-7	.	.	TRBV14